The text below deals with one T cell receptor (beta chain). These data are taken from a study of blood T cell repertoires in COVID-19. There are 13 residues in the CDR3. The V segment lost 4 bases and the J segment 8 bases; nucleotides outside the gene matches: 3. The germline CDR1 and CDR2 sequences are LNHDA and SQIVND (reference sequence). Produced via immunoSEQ multiplex PCR; TCRdb's table is partial and in-frame only. The table includes 150,000 to 190,000 clones, about 85% detected once. This rearrangement joins TRBV19 to TRBJ1-2; 11 positions agree with TRBD1. Sequenced input: peripheral blood. This TCR came from an older woman with COVID-19, enrolled during active disease. The CDR3 here is CASSTRDRGGYTF. CDR3 sequence (DNA): TGTGCCAGTAGTACCCGGGACAGGGGGGGCTACACCTTC.